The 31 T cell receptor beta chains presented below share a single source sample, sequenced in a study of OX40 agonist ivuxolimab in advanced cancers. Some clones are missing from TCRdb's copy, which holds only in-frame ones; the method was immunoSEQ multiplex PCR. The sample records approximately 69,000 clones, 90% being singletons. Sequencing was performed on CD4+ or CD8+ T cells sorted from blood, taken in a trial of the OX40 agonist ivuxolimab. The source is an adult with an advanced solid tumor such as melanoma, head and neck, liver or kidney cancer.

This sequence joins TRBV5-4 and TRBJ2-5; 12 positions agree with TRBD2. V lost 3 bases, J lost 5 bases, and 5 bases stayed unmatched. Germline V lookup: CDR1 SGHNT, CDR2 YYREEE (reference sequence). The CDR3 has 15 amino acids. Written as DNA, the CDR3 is TGTGCCAGCAGCTCGACTAGCGGGAGTGTGGAGACCCAGTACTTC. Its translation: CASSSTSGSVETQYF.

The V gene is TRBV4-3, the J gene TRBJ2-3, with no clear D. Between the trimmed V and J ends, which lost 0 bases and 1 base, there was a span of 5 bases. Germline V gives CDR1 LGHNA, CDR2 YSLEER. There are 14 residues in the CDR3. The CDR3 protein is CASSQDRGTDTQYF. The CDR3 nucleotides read TGCGCCAGCAGCCAAGATAGGGGCACAGATACGCAGTATTTT.

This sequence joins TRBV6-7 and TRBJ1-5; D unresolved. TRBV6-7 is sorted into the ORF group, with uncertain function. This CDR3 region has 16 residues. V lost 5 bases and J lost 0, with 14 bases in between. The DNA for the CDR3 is TGTGCCAGCAGTAAACACCGGGCCCTTAGCAATCAGCCCCAGCATTTT. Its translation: CASSKHRALSNQPQHF.

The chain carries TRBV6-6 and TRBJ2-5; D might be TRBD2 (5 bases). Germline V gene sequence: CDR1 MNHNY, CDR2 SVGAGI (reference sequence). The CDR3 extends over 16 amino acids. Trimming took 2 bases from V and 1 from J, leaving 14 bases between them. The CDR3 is CASSYRPSGSQETQYF. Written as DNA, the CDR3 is TGTGCCAGCAGTTACCGGCCGTCGGGGTCCCAAGAGACCCAGTACTTC.

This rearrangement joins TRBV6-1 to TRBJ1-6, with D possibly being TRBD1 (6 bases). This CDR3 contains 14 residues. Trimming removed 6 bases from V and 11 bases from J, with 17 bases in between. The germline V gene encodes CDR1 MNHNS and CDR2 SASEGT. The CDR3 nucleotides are TGTGCCAGCAGAGAGGGGGGAGGGAAACCACCCCTCCACTTT. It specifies CASREGGGKPPLHF.

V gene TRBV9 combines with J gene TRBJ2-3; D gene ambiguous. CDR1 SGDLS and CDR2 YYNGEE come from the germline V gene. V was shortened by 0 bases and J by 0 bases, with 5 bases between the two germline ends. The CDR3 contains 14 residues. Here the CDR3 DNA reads TGTGCCAGCAGCGTAGAAATAAGCACAGATACGCAGTATTTT. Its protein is CASSVEISTDTQYF.

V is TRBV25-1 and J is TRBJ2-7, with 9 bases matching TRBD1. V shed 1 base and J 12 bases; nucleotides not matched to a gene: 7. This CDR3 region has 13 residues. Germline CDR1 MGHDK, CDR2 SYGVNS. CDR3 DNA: TGTGCCAGCAGTGAATTCGAGGGACAGGGTCCGTACTTC. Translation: CASSEFEGQGPYF.

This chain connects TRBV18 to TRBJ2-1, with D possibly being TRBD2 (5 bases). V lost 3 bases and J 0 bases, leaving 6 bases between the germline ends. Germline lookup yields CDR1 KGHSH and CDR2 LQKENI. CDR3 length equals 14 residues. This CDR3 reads CASSPGDSYNEQFF. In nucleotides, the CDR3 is TGTGCCAGCTCACCGGGAGACTCCTACAATGAGCAGTTCTTC.

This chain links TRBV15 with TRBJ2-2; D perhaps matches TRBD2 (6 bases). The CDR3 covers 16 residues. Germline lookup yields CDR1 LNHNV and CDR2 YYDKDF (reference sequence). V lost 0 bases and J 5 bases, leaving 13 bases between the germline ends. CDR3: CATSRDSGRWTGELFF. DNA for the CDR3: TGTGCCACCAGCAGAGATTCCGGGAGATGGACCGGGGAGCTGTTTTTT. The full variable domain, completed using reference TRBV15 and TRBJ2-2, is DAMVIQNPRYQVTQFGKPVTLSCSQTLNHNVMYWYQQKSSQAPKLLFHYYDKDFNNEADTPDNFQSRRPNTSFCFLDIRSPGLGDTAMYLCATSRDSGRWTGELFFGEGSRLTVL.

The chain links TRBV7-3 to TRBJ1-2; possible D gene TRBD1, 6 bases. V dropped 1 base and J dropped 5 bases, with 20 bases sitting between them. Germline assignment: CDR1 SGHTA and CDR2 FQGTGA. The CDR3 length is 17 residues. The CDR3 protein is CASSLKPHGRTDYGYTF. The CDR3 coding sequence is TGTGCCAGCAGCTTAAAGCCCCATGGCAGGACAGATTATGGCTACACCTTC.

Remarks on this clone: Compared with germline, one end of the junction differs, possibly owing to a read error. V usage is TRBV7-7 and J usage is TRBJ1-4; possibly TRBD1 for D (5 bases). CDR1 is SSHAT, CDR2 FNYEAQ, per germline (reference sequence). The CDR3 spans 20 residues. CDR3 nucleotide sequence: TGTGCTAGCAGCTTAATTCCCCTGGTCGGGCAGGGCCGATGTAATGAAAAACTGTTTTTT. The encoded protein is CASSLIPLVGQGRCNEKLFF.

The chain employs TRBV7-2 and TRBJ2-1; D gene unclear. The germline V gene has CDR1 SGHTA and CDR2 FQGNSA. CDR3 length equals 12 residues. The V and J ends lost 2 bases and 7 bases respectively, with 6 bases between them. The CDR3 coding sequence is TGTGCCAGCAGCTTAATCATGAATGAGCAGTTCTTC. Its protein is CASSLIMNEQFF.

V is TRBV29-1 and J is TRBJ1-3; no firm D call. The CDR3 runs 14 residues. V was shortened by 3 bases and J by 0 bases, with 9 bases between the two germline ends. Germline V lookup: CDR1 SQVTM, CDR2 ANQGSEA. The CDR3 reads CSVDGSGSGNTIYF. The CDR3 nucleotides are TGCAGCGTTGATGGCTCGGGCTCTGGAAACACCATATATTTT.

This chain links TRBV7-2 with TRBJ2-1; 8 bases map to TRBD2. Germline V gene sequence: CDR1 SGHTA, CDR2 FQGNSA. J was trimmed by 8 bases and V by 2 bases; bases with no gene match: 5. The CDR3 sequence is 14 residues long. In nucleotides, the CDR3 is TGTGCCAGCAGCTTAATGGGACTAGAGCATGAGCAGTTCTTC. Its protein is CASSLMGLEHEQFF.

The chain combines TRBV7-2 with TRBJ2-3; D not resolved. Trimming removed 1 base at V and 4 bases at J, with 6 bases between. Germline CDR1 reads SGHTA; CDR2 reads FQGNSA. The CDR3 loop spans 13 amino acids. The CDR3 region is CASSLVGPDTQYF. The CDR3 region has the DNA TGTGCCAGCAGCTTAGTAGGCCCAGATACGCAGTATTTT.

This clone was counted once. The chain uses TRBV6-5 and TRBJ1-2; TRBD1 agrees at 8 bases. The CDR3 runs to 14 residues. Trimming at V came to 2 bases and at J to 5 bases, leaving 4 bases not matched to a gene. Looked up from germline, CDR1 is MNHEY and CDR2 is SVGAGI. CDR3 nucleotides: TGTGCCAGCAGTTACATGGGACAGGTTTATGGCTACACCTTC. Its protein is CASSYMGQVYGYTF.

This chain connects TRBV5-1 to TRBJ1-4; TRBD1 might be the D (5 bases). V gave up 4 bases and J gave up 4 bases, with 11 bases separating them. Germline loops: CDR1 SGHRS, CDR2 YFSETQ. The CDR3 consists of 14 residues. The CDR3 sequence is CASSPGTGNEKLFF. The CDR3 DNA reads TGCGCCAGCAGCCCAGGGACGGGTAATGAAAAACTGTTTTTT.

DNA for the CDR3: TGTGCCAGCAGTTCCCGGGCCCTTTCTCGTCAAGAGACCCAGTACTTC. Its protein is CASSSRALSRQETQYF. The rearrangement links TRBV28 to TRBJ2-5; no reliable D call. This CDR3 contains 16 residues. V dropped 4 bases and J dropped 2 bases, with 17 bases sitting between them. Per germline, CDR1 MDHEN and CDR2 SYDVKM.

For the CDR3, the DNA is TGTGCCAGCAGCTTATCATGGCAAGGGGGCACCGGGGAGCTGTTTTTT. This gives the protein CASSLSWQGGTGELFF. The V and J genes are TRBV11-1 and TRBJ2-2, with D perhaps TRBD1 (6 bases). Looked up from germline, CDR1 is SGHAT and CDR2 is FQDESV (reference sequence). Trimming took off 2 bases at V and 4 bases at J, with 14 bases between the two ends. This CDR3 spans 16 amino acids.

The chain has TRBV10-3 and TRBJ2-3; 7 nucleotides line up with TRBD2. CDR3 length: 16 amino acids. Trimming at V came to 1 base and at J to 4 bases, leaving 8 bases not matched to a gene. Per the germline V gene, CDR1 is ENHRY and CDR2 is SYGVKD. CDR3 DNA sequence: TGTGCCATCAGTGAGTTGGGGGGAGGGCTGGCAGATACGCAGTATTTT. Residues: CAISELGGGLADTQYF.

In DNA, the CDR3 is TGCGCCAGCAGCTCAGGGGCCCCCGGACTAGCGGGAGTCTTGGCCAAAAACATTCAGTACTTC. Translation gives CASSSGAPGLAGVLAKNIQYF. The J gene is TRBJ2-4, the V gene TRBV5-1, with TRBD2 matching over 13 bases. Germline CDR1 reads SGHRS; CDR2 reads YFSETQ. J was trimmed by 1 base and V by 3 bases; bases with no gene match: 16. The CDR3 has 21 amino acids.

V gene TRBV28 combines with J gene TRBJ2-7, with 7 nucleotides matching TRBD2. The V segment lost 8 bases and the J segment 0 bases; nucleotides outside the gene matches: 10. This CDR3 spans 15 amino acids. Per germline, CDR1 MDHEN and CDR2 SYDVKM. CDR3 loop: CASGGGAGISYEQYF. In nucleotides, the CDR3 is TGTGCCAGCGGGGGAGGGGCAGGGATCTCCTACGAGCAGTACTTC.

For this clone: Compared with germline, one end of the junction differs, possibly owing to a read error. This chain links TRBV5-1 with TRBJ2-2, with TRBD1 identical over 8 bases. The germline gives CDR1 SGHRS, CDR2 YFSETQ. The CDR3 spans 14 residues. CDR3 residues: CASSWTGNAGELFF. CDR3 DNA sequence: TGCGCCAGCAGCTGGACAGGGAACGCCGGGGAGCTGTTTTTT.

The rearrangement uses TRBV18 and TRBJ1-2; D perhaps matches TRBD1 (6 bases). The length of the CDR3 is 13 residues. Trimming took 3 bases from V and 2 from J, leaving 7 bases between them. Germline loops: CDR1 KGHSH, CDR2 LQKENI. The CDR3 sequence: CASSPGQNYGYTF. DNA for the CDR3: TGTGCCAGCTCACCTGGACAGAACTATGGCTACACCTTC.

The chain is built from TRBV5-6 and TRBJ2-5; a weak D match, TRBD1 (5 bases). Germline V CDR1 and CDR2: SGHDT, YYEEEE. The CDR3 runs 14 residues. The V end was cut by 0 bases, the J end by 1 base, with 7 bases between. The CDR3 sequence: CASSLVGVQETQYF. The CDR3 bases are TGTGCCAGCAGCTTGGTAGGGGTCCAAGAGACCCAGTACTTC. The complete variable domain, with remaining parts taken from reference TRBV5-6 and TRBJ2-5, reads DAGVTQSPTHLIKTRGQQVTLRCSPKSGHDTVSWYQQALGQGPQFIFQYYEEEERQRGNFPDRFSGHQFPNYSSELNVNALLLGDSALYLCASSLVGVQETQYFGPGTRLLVL.

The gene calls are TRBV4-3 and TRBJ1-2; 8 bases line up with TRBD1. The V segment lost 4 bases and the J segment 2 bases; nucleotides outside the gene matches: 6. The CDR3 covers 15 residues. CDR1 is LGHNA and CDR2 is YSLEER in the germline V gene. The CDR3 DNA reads TGCGCCAGCAGCCTCTTATCAGGGGGCAACTATGGCTACACCTTC. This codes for CASSLLSGGNYGYTF.

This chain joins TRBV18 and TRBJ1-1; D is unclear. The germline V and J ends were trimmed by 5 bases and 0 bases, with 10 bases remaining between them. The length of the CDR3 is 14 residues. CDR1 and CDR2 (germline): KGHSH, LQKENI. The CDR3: CASSEGYMNTEAFF. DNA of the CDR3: TGTGCCAGCTCAGAGGGATATATGAACACTGAAGCTTTCTTT.

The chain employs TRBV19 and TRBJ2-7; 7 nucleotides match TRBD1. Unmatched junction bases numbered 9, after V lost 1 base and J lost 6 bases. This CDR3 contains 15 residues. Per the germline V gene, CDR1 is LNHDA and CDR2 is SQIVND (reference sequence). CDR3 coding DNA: TGTGCCAGTAGTATAGTGGGGACAGAGTACCGCGAGCAGTACTTC. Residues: CASSIVGTEYREQYF. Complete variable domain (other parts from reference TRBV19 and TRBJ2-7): DGGITQSPKYLFRKEGQNVTLSCEQNLNHDAMYWYRQDPGQGLRLIYYSQIVNDFQKGDIAEGYSVSREKKESFPLTVTSAQKNPTAFYLCASSIVGTEYREQYFGPGTRLTVT.

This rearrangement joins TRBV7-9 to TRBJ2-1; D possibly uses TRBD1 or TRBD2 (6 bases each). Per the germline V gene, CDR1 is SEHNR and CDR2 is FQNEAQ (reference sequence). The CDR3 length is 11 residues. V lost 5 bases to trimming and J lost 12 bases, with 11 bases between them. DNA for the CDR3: TGTGCCAGCAGCCCCACGGGGGCGCAGTTCTTC. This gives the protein CASSPTGAQFF.

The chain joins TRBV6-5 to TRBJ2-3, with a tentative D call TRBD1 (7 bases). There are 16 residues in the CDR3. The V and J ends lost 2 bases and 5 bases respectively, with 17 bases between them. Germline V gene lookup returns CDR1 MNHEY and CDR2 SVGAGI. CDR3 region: CASSYQSAGGGDTQYF. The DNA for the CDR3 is TGTGCCAGCAGTTACCAATCCGCAGGGGGAGGAGATACGCAGTATTTT.

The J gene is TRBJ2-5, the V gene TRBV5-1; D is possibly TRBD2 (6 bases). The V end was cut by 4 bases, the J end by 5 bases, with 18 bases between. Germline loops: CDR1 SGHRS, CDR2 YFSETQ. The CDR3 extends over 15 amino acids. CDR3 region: CASSPTLGSRETQYF. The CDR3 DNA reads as TGCGCCAGCAGCCCTACCCTCGGGAGCCGGGAGACCCAGTACTTC.